This is a list of T cell receptor beta chains from one sample in a study of OX40 agonist ivuxolimab in advanced cancers. Assay used: immunoSEQ multiplex PCR; TCRdb lists only in-frame clones, some missing. The sample lists some 35,000 clones, approximately 80% occurring once. The sample in question was CD4+ or CD8+ T cells sorted from blood, obtained in a trial of the OX40 agonist ivuxolimab. The receptor source for this set is an adult with an advanced solid tumor such as melanoma, head and neck, liver or kidney cancer. Each CDR3 is given with its conserved first and last residue. D genes are given only for firm matches. Clone size appears in some rows only: once, few, many, or a class for an expanded clone.

d_call: NA; clone_size: NA; j_call: TRBJ2-7; v_call: TRBV7-9; cdr3_length: 14; cdr3_aa: CASSLPGGEYEQYF; cdr3_nt: TGTGCCAGCAGCTTACCGGGCGGGGAATACGAGCAGTACTTC
d_call: NA; clone_size: once; j_call: TRBJ2-3; v_call: TRBV12-5; cdr3_length: 12; cdr3_aa: CASGPYTDTQYF; cdr3_nt: TGTGCTAGTGGTCCCTACACAGATACGCAGTATTTT
d_call: NA; clone_size: NA; j_call: TRBJ1-2; v_call: TRBV6-6; cdr3_length: 13; cdr3_aa: CASSFGGAYGYTF; cdr3_nt: TGTGCCAGCAGTTTTGGTGGAGCGTATGGCTACACCTTC
d_call: NA; clone_size: NA; j_call: TRBJ2-2; v_call: TRBV6-1; cdr3_length: 14; cdr3_aa: CASSEGGRGGELFF; cdr3_nt: TGTGCCAGCAGTGAAGGGGGGCGCGGCGGGGAGCTGTTTTTT
d_call: NA; clone_size: medium-sized; j_call: TRBJ1-3; v_call: TRBV30; cdr3_length: 12; cdr3_aa: CAWKGSGNTIYF; cdr3_nt: TGTGCCTGGAAAGGCTCTGGAAACACCATATATTTT
d_call: NA; clone_size: NA; j_call: TRBJ1-3; v_call: TRBV7-6; cdr3_length: 11; cdr3_aa: CASSELNTIYF; cdr3_nt: TGTGCCAGCAGCGAGCTCAACACCATATATTTT
d_call: NA; clone_size: NA; j_call: TRBJ1-5; v_call: TRBV28; cdr3_length: 14; cdr3_aa: CASRWTVSNQPQHF; cdr3_nt: TGTGCCAGCAGATGGACAGTCAGCAATCAGCCCCAGCATTTT
d_call: TRBD2; clone_size: NA; j_call: TRBJ2-1; v_call: TRBV10-2; cdr3_length: 16; cdr3_aa: CASSESTSGSFFEQFF; cdr3_nt: TGCGCCAGCAGTGAGTCGACTAGCGGGAGTTTTTTTGAGCAGTTCTTC
d_call: NA; clone_size: NA; j_call: TRBJ2-7; v_call: TRBV7-9; cdr3_length: 12; cdr3_aa: CASSLVAHEQYF; cdr3_nt: TGTGCCAGCAGCTTAGTGGCCCACGAGCAGTACTTC
d_call: NA; clone_size: NA; j_call: TRBJ2-7; v_call: TRBV7-6; cdr3_length: 15; cdr3_aa: CASSLALGSSYEQYF; cdr3_nt: TGTGCCAGCAGCTTAGCGCTGGGCAGTTCCTACGAGCAGTACTTC
d_call: NA; clone_size: NA; j_call: TRBJ2-5; v_call: TRBV28; cdr3_length: 13; cdr3_aa: CAGSLRVQETQYF; cdr3_nt: TGTGCCGGCAGTTTAAGGGTACAAGAGACCCAGTACTTC
d_call: TRBD1; clone_size: NA; j_call: TRBJ1-5; v_call: TRBV19; cdr3_length: 13; cdr3_aa: CASSLGTDQPQHF; cdr3_nt: TGTGCCAGTAGCCTTGGGACAGACCAGCCCCAGCATTTT
d_call: NA; clone_size: NA; j_call: TRBJ1-1; v_call: TRBV7-9; cdr3_length: 13; cdr3_aa: CASSLGYDTEAFF; cdr3_nt: TGTGCCAGCAGCTTAGGGTACGACACTGAAGCTTTCTTT
d_call: NA; clone_size: NA; j_call: TRBJ2-7; v_call: TRBV2; cdr3_length: 15; cdr3_aa: CASSEAGTLSYEQYF; cdr3_nt: TGTGCCAGCAGTGAAGCCGGAACTCTTAGCTACGAGCAGTACTTC
d_call: NA; clone_size: NA; j_call: TRBJ2-7; v_call: TRBV7-8; cdr3_length: 15; cdr3_aa: CASSLQGGKTYEQYF; cdr3_nt: TGTGCCAGCAGCTTACAGGGGGGGAAGACCTACGAGCAGTACTTC
d_call: NA; clone_size: NA; j_call: TRBJ1-6; v_call: TRBV4-2; cdr3_length: 16; cdr3_aa: CASSLFPRALDSPLHF; cdr3_nt: TGTGCCAGCAGCTTATTTCCCAGGGCGCTAGATTCACCCCTCCACTTT